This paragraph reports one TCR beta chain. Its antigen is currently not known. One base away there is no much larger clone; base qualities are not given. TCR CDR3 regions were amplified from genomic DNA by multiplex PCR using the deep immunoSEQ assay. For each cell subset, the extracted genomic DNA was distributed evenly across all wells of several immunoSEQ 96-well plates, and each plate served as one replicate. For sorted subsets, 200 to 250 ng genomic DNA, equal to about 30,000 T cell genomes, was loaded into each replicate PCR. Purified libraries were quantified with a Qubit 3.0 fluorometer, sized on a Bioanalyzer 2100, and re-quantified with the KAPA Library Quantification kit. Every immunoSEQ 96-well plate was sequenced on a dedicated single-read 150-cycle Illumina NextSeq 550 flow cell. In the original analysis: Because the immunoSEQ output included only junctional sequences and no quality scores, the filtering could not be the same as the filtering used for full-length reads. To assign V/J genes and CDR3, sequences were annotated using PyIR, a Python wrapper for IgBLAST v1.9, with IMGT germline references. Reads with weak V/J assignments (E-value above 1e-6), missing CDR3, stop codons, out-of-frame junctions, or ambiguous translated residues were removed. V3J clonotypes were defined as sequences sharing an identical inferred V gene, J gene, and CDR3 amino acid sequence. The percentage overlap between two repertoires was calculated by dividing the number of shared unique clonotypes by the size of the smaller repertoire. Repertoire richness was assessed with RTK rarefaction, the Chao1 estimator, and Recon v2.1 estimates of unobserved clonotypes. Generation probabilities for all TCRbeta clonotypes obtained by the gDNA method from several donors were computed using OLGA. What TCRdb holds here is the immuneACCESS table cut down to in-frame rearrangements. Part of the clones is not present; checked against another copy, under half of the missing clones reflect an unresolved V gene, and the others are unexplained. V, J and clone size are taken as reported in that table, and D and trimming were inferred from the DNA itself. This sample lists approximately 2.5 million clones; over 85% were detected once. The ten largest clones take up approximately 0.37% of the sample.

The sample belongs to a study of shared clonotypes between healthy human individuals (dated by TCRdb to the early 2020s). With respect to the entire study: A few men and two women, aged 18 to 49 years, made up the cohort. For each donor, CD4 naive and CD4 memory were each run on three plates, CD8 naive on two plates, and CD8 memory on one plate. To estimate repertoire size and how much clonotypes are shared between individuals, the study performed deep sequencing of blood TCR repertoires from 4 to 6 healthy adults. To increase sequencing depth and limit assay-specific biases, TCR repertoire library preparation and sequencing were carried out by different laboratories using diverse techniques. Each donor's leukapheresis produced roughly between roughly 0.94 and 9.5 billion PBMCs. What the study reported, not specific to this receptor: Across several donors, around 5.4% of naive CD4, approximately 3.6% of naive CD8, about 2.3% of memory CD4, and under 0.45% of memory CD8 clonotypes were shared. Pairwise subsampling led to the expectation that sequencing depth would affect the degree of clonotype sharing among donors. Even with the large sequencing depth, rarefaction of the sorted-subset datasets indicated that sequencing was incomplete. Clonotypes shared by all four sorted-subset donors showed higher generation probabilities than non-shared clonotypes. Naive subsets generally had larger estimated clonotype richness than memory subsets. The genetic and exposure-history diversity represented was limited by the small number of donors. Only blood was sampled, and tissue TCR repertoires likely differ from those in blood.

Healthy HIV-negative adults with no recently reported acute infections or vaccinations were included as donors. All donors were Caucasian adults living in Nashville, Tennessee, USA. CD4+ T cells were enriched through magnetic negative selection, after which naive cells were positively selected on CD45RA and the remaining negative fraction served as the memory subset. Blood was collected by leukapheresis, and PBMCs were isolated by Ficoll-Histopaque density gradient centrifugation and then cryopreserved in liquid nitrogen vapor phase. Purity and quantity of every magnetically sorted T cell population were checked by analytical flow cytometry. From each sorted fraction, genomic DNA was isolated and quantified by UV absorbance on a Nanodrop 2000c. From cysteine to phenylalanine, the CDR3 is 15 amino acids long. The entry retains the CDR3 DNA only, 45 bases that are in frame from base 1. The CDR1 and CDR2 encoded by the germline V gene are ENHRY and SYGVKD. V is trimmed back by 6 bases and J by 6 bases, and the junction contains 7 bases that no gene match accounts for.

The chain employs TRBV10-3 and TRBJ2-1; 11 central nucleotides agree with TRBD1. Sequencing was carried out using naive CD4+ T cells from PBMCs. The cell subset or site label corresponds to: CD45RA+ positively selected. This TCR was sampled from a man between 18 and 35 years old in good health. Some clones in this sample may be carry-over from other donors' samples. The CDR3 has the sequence CAISWDRGDTNEQFF. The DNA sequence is TGTGCCATCAGCTGGGACAGGGGGGACACCAATGAGCAGTTCTTC.